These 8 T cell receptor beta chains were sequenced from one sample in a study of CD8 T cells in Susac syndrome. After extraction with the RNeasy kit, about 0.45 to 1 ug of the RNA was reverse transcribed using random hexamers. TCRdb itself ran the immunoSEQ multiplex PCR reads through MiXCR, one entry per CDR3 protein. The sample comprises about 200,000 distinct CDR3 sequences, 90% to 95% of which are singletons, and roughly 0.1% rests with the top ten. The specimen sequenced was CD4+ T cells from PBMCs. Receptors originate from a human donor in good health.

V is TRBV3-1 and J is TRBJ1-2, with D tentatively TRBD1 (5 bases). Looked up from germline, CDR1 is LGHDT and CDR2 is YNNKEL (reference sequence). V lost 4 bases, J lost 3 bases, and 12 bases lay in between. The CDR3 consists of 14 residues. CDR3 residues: CASSPHGGDYGYTF. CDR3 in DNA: TGTGCCAGCAGCCCCCATGGAGGGGACTATGGCTACACCTTC.

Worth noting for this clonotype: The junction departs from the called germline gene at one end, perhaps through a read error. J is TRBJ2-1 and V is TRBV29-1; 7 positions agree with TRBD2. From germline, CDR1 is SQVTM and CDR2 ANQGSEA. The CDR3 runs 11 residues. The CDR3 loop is CSGRDYSEQFF. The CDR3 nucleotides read TGCAGCGGGCGGGACTACAGTGAGCAGTTCTTC.

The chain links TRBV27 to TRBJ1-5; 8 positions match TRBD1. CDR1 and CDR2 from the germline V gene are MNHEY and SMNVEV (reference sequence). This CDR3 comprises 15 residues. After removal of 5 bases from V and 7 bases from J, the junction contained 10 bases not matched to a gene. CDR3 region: CASSRTGIIGQPQHF. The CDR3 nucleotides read TGTGCCAGCAGTAGGACAGGGATAATTGGCCAGCCCCAGCATTTT.

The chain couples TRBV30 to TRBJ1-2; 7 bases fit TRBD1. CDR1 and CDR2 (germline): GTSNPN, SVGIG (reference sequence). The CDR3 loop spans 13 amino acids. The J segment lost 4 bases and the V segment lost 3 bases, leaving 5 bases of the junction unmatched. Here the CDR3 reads CAWRRRDSYGYTF. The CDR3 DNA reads TGTGCCTGGAGGCGACGGGACAGCTATGGCTACACCTTC.

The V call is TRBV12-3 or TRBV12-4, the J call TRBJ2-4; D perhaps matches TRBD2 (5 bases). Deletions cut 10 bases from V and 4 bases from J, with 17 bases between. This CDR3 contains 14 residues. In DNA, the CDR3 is TGTGCCACCGCTCCGACGGGAATTAAAAACATTCAGTACTTC. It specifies CATAPTGIKNIQYF.

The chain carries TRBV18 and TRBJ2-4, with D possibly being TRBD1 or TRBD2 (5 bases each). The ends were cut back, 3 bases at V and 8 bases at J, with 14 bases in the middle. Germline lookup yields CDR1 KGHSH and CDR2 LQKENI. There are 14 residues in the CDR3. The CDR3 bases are TGTGCCAGCTCACCCTCGGGGAGCAGGGACATTCAGTACTTC. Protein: CASSPSGSRDIQYF.

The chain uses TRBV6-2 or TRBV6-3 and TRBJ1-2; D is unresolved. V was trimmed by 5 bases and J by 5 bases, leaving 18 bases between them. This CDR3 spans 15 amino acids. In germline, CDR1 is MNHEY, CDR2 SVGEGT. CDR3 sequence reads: CASSTLGRPGYGYTF. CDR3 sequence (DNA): TGTGCCAGCAGTACCCTCGGGCGCCCTGGGTATGGCTACACCTTC.

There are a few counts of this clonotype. The CDR3 sequence: CASSAYTDTQYF. The CDR3, as DNA: TGTGCCAGCAGTGCCTACACAGATACGCAGTATTTT. The V call is TRBV27, the J call TRBJ2-3, with D hard to call. This CDR3 region has 12 residues. V shed 5 bases and J shed 2 bases, with 5 bases lying between them. Germline V gives CDR1 MNHEY, CDR2 SMNVEV (reference sequence).